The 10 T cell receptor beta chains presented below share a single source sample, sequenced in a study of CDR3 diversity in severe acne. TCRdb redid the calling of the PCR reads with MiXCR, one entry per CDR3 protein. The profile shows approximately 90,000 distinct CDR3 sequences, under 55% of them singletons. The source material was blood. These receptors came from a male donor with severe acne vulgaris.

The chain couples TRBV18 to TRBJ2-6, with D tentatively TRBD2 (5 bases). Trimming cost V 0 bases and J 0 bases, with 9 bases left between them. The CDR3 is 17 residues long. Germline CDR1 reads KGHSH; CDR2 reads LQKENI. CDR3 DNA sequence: TGTGCCAGCTCACCACCGTCCGGGAACTCTGGGGCCAACGTCCTGACTTTC. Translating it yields CASSPPSGNSGANVLTF.

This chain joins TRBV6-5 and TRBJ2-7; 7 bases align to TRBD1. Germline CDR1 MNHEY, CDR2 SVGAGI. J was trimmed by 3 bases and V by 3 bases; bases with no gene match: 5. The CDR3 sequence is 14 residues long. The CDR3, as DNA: TGTGCCAGCAGTTATAACAGGGGAAACTACGAGCAGTACTTC. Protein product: CASSYNRGNYEQYF.

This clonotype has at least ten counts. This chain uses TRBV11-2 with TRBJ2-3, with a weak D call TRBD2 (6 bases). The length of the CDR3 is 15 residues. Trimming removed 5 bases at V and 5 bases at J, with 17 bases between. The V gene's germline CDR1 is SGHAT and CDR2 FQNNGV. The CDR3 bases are TGTGCCAGCAGCGACGGAGGGGCAGGCGGAGATACGCAGTATTTT. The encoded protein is CASSDGGAGGDTQYF.

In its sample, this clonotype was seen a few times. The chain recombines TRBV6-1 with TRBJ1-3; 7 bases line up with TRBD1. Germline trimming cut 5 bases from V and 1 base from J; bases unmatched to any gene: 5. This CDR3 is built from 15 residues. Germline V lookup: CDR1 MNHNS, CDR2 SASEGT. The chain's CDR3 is CASSSQQGSGNTIYF. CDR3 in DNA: TGTGCCAGCAGTTCCCAACAGGGGTCTGGAAACACCATATATTTT.

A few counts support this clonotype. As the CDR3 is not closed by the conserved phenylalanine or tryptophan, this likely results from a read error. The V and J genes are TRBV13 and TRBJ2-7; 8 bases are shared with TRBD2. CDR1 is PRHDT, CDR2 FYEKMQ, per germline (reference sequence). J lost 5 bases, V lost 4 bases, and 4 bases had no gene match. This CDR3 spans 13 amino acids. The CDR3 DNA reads TGTGCCAGCAGCTCCGGAGCGGGAGACGAGCAGTACCTC. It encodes CASSSGAGDEQYL.

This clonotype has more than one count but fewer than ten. The CDR3 protein is CASSYSSLAGNQETQYF. Here the CDR3 DNA reads TGTGCCAGCAGTTACTCGAGTCTAGCGGGGAATCAAGAGACCCAGTACTTC. This rearrangement joins TRBV6-5 to TRBJ2-5, with TRBD2 matching 9 bases. Germline assignment: CDR1 MNHEY and CDR2 SVGAGI. The CDR3 runs 17 residues. Germline trimming cut 0 bases from V and 2 bases from J; bases unmatched to any gene: 7.

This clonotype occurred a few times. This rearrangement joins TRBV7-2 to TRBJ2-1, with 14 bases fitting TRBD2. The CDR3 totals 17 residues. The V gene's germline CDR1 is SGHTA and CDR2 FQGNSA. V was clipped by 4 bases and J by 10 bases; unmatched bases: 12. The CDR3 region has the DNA TGTGCCAGCAGCTCACGACTAGCGGGAGGGCAGGCTTGCGAGCAGTTCTTC. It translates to CASSSRLAGGQACEQFF. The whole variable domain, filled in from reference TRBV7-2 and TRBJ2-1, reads GAGVSQSPSNKVTEKGKDVELRCDPISGHTALYWYRQSLGQGLEFLIYFQGNSAPDKSGLPSDRFSAERTGGSVSTLTIQRTQQEDSAVYLCASSSRLAGGQACEQFFGPGTRLTVL.

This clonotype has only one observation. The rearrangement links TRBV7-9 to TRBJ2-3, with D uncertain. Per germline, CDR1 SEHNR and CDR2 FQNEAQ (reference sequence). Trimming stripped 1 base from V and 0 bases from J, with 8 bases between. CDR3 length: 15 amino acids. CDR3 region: CASSLVQESTDTQYF. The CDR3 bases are TGTGCCAGCAGCTTAGTTCAGGAAAGCACAGATACGCAGTATTTT.

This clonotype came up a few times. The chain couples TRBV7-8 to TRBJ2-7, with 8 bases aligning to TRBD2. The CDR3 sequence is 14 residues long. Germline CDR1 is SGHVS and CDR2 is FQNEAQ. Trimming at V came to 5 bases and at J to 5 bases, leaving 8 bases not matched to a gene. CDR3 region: CASSLGTRPDEQYF. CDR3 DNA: TGTGCCAGCAGCCTCGGGACTAGACCCGACGAGCAGTACTTC.

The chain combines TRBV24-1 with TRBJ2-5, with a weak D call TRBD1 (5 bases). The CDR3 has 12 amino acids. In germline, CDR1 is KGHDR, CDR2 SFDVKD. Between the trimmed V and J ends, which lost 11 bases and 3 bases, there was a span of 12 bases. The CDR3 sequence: CAIRVQEETQYF. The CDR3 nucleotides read TGTGCCATCAGGGTGCAGGAAGAGACCCAGTACTTC.